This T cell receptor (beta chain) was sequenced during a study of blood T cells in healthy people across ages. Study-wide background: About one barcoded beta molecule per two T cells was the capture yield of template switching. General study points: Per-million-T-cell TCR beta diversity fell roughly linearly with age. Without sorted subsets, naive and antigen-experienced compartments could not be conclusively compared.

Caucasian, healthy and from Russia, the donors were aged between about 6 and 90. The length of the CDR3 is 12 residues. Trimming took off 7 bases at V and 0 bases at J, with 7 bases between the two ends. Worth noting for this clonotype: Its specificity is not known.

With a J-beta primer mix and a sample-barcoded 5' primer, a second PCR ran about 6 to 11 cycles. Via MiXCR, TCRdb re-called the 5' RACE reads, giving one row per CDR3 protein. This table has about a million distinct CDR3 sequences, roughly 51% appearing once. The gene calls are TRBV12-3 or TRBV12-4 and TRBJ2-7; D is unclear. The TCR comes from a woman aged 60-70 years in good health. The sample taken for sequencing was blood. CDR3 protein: CASTPDSYEQYF. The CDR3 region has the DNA TGTGCCAGCACTCCAGACTCCTACGAGCAGTACTTC.